The 32 T cell receptor beta chains below all came from one sample that was sequenced in a study of shared T cell receptors in the human thymus. The assay was immunoSEQ multiplex PCR, and TCRdb's table has in-frame clones only and misses some. The sample has some 760,000 clones; 70% to 90% are singletons. In addition, the sample was reused for a study of human thymus T cells.

Sequencing input: thymocytes. The origin of the receptors is a girl less than two years old with a congenital heart defect.

This clone was picked up one time. The rearrangement uses TRBV27 and TRBJ1-3; 11 bases fit TRBD1. Germline CDR1 reads MNHEY; CDR2 reads SMNVEV (reference sequence). The CDR3 has 19 residues. V lost 2 bases and J lost 0; bases outside the gene matches: 9. CDR3 nucleotide sequence: TGTGCCAGCAGTTTACTACCCCCCGGGACAGGGGGCTCTGGAAACACCATATATTTT. Amino acids: CASSLLPPGTGGSGNTIYF.

The chain carries TRBV16 and TRBJ1-1; TRBD1 agrees at 8 bases. Losses at the gene ends were 4 bases for V and 7 bases for J; bases not matched to a gene: 5. There are 13 residues in the CDR3. Germline V gene lookup returns CDR1 KGHSY and CDR2 FQNENV. CDR3 loop: CASSLGQGVEAFF. The CDR3 DNA follows: TGTGCCAGCAGCCTCGGACAGGGAGTTGAAGCTTTCTTT. The full variable domain, completed using reference TRBV16 and TRBJ1-1, is GEEVAQTPKHLVRGEGQKAKLYCAPIKGHSYVFWYQQVLKNEFKFLISFQNENVFDETGMPKERFSAKCLPNSPCSLEIQATKLEDSAVYFCASSLGQGVEAFFGQGTRLTVV.

The chain recombines TRBV6-5 with TRBJ1-1; D is perhaps TRBD1 (6 bases). The CDR3 totals 15 residues. Germline V gene data show CDR1 as MNHEY and CDR2 as SVGAGI. V was clipped by 5 bases and J by 8 bases, with 21 bases between them. The CDR3 DNA sequence: TGTGCCAGCAGTGCAGGGGTCAGGGGAGAAAGCGAAGCTTTCTTT. Translation: CASSAGVRGESEAFF.

This clone showed up just once. The rearrangement uses TRBV5-1 and TRBJ1-4; D is perhaps TRBD1 (5 bases). The V end lost 0 bases, the J end lost 8 bases, and 11 bases lay between the germline ends. The CDR3 is made up of 14 amino acids. Germline values: CDR1 SGHRS, CDR2 YFSETQ. The CDR3 loop reads CASSLDMGREKLFF. In nucleotides, the CDR3 is TGCGCCAGCAGCTTGGATATGGGGCGGGAAAAACTGTTTTTT.

In nucleotides, the CDR3 is TGTGCCAGCAGCCAAGTCATCCTAGCGGGGGGTACCAACACCGGGGAGCTGTTTTTT. Protein product: CASSQVILAGGTNTGELFF. V is TRBV14 and J is TRBJ2-2; TRBD2 matches 11 bases. Trimming at V came to 1 base and at J to 2 bases, leaving 9 bases not matched to a gene. The CDR3 extends over 19 amino acids. Germline values: CDR1 SGHDN, CDR2 FVKESK.

The gene calls are TRBV6-1 and TRBJ1-5; perhaps TRBD1 as D (5 bases). The V gene lost 3 bases and the J gene lost 6 bases, with 18 bases spanning the gap. The CDR3 has 16 residues. From germline, CDR1 is MNHNS and CDR2 SASEGT. CDR3 protein: CASSELGQGRAQPQHF. Written as DNA, the CDR3 is TGTGCCAGCAGTGAGCTCGGGCAGGGTCGGGCTCAGCCCCAGCATTTT.

The chain couples TRBV7-2 to TRBJ2-3; TRBD2 matches at 9 bases. In germline, CDR1 is SGHTA, CDR2 FQGNSA. The junction had 14 bases not matched to a gene; V was cut back by 10 bases and J by 0 bases. The CDR3 sequence is 17 residues long. The CDR3 loop reads CATQEVVAGASTDTQYF. CDR3 in DNA: TGTGCCACCCAAGAGGTAGTAGCGGGGGCCAGCACAGATACGCAGTATTTT.

J is TRBJ2-1 and V is TRBV9; the D gene is possibly TRBD2 (6 bases). This CDR3 region has 16 residues. Germline loops: CDR1 SGDLS, CDR2 YYNGEE. The V end was cut by 0 bases, the J end by 1 base, with 11 bases between. The CDR3: CASSVAGGRSYNEQFF. The CDR3 DNA follows: TGTGCCAGCAGCGTAGCTGGGGGGAGATCCTACAATGAGCAGTTCTTC.

This clone was detected once. The CDR3 ends on some other residue instead of the conserved phenylalanine or tryptophan, so this is likely a read error. The DNA is omitted, as the CDR3 cannot be located on it reliably, and the CDR3 follows TCRdb's listing. The chain employs TRBV7-6 and TRBJ2-3; the table's D call, TRBD1, was not checked against the DNA. The CDR3 extends over 15 residues, inclusive of both ends. The germline V gene has CDR1 SGHVS and CDR2 FNYEAQ. The CDR3 reads CASSLKVPESPGFVC.

V gene TRBV6-1 combines with J gene TRBJ1-5, with no clear D. The CDR3 is 15 residues long. Germline V gene lookup returns CDR1 MNHNS and CDR2 SASEGT. V was shortened by 3 bases and J by 0 bases, with 9 bases between the two germline ends. The CDR3 DNA is TGTGCCAGCAGTGACGCGGAGCGTAGCAATCAGCCCCAGCATTTT. Translation: CASSDAERSNQPQHF.

The count of this clone is one. The V gene is TRBV27, the J gene TRBJ1-2; tentatively, D is TRBD1 (6 bases). Deletions cut 5 bases from V and 1 base from J, with 23 bases between. This CDR3 comprises 18 residues. Germline-derived CDR1 and CDR2 are MNHEY and SMNVEV (reference sequence). CDR3 sequence reads: CASSTYPMDSHFNYGYTF. The CDR3 DNA follows: TGTGCCAGCAGTACTTACCCTATGGACAGCCATTTTAACTATGGCTACACCTTC.

The chain couples TRBV15 to TRBJ1-5; 8 bases map to TRBD1. The junction had 11 bases not matched to a gene; V was cut back by 5 bases and J by 2 bases. Germline V gives CDR1 LNHNV, CDR2 YYDKDF (reference sequence). This CDR3 comprises 17 residues. CDR3 nucleotides: TGTGCCACCAGCTTAACGACAGGGGCCGGGGGCAATCAGCCCCAGCATTTT. As protein: CATSLTTGAGGNQPQHF.

The chain combines TRBV7-6 with TRBJ2-1, with 11 bases aligning to TRBD2. This CDR3 region has 19 residues. Germline V gives CDR1 SGHVS, CDR2 FNYEAQ. The ends lost 1 base at V and 4 bases at J; junction bases unmatched: 12. CDR3 sequence reads: CASSLEASGGTSAYNEQFF. In DNA, the CDR3 is TGTGCCAGCAGCTTAGAGGCTAGCGGGGGGACATCTGCTTACAATGAGCAGTTCTTC.

Only a few counts were recorded for this clone. This sequence joins TRBV5-8 and TRBJ2-5, with 9 positions matching TRBD2. Germline V lookup: CDR1 SGHTS, CDR2 YDEGEE. This CDR3 spans 17 amino acids. The J segment lost 3 bases and the V segment lost 1 base, leaving 10 bases of the junction unmatched. CDR3 sequence reads: CASSLLPFPSGEETQYF. The CDR3 DNA is TGTGCCAGCAGCTTGTTACCCTTCCCTAGCGGGGAAGAGACCCAGTACTTC. Full variable domain (missing parts from reference TRBV5-8 and TRBJ2-5): EAGVTQSPTHLIKTRGQQATLRCSPISGHTSVYWYQQALGLGLQFLLWYDEGEERNRGNFPPRFSGRQFPNYSSELNVNALELEDSALYLCASSLLPFPSGEETQYFGPGTRLLVL.

The rearrangement links TRBV7-9 to TRBJ1-1; D might be TRBD1 (5 bases). Germline assignment: CDR1 SEHNR and CDR2 FQNEAQ (reference sequence). Trimming took 5 bases from V and 2 from J, leaving 18 bases between them. The CDR3 is 16 residues long. Here the CDR3 reads CASSPRGAEENTEAFF. In nucleotides, the CDR3 is TGTGCCAGCAGCCCTCGCGGGGCGGAGGAAAACACTGAAGCTTTCTTT.

The gene calls are TRBV2 and TRBJ2-3; 7 positions match TRBD2. The germline CDR1 and CDR2 sequences are SNHLY and FYNNEI. This CDR3 has 15 residues. The ends lost 4 bases at V and 4 bases at J; junction bases unmatched: 8. CDR3 sequence (DNA): TGTGCCAGCAGTGGTAGCGGGTGGGGCCCAGATACGCAGTATTTT. Its translation: CASSGSGWGPDTQYF.

This chain uses TRBV4-1 with TRBJ1-2; 8 bases are a match to TRBD1. The junction had 4 bases not matched to a gene; V was cut back by 0 bases and J by 7 bases. This CDR3 comprises 14 residues. Germline V gene lookup returns CDR1 MGHRA and CDR2 YSYEKL. For the CDR3, the DNA is TGCGCCAGCAGCCAAGATGCAGGGGGCCGTGGCTACACCTTC. Amino acids: CASSQDAGGRGYTF.

The chain is built from TRBV13 and TRBJ1-6, with TRBD1 identical over 8 bases. This CDR3 has 18 amino acids. The J segment lost 3 bases and the V segment lost 5 bases, leaving 12 bases of the junction unmatched. Germline CDR1 is PRHDT and CDR2 is FYEKMQ (reference sequence). The CDR3 loop is CASSPVGTGTGYNSPLHF. The CDR3 DNA follows: TGTGCCAGCAGCCCAGTGGGGACCGGGACAGGCTATAATTCACCCCTCCACTTT.

The rearrangement links TRBV12-5 to TRBJ1-2; possibly TRBD1 for D (6 bases). This CDR3 comprises 15 residues. Trimming cost V 6 bases and J 5 bases, with 19 bases left between them. Germline V gives CDR1 LGHNT, CDR2 FRNRAP. CDR3 region: CASGPSPDRFYGYTF. CDR3 nucleotide sequence: TGTGCTAGTGGCCCCTCCCCCGACAGGTTTTATGGCTACACCTTC.

This chain joins TRBV20-1 and TRBJ2-3; D unresolved. Deletions cut 7 bases from V and 3 bases from J, with 8 bases between. The germline CDR1 and CDR2 sequences are DFQATT and SNEGSKA (reference sequence). The CDR3 sequence is 11 residues long. The CDR3 reads CSGLETDTQYF. The CDR3 DNA is TGCAGTGGGTTAGAAACAGATACGCAGTATTTT.

The chain has TRBV4-3 and TRBJ1-1, with D tentatively TRBD1 (6 bases). The V gene lost 3 bases and the J gene lost 7 bases, with 24 bases spanning the gap. The CDR3 totals 17 residues. CDR1 LGHNA and CDR2 YSLEER come from the germline V gene. The CDR3 nucleotides read TGCGCCAGCAGCCATGACAACAGGGAAGTCGACACGGATGAAGCTTTCTTT. It encodes CASSHDNREVDTDEAFF.

The chain combines TRBV5-4 with TRBJ2-2, with TRBD2 identical over 7 bases. The CDR3 loop spans 15 amino acids. From germline, CDR1 is SGHNT and CDR2 YYREEE (reference sequence). J was trimmed by 6 bases and V by 0 bases; bases with no gene match: 5. The CDR3 loop is CASSLAGGRAGELFF. The DNA of the CDR3 is TGTGCCAGCAGCTTGGCAGGAGGGAGGGCCGGGGAGCTGTTTTTT.

The chain combines TRBV28 with TRBJ1-1; D remains ambiguous. The CDR3 totals 15 residues. The V gene's germline CDR1 is MDHEN and CDR2 SYDVKM. V dropped 3 bases and J dropped 0 bases, with 11 bases sitting between them. CDR3 sequence: CASSFINSVNTEAFF. The CDR3 DNA reads as TGTGCCAGCAGTTTTATAAACAGTGTGAACACTGAAGCTTTCTTT.

The chain links TRBV6-1 to TRBJ1-2; 7 bases are a match to TRBD1. The CDR3 spans 14 residues. The trim removed 6 bases at V and 5 bases at J, leaving 9 bases unmatched. Looked up from germline, CDR1 is MNHNS and CDR2 is SASEGT. The CDR3 reads CASSAGTDRYGYTF. The DNA of the CDR3 is TGTGCCAGCAGCGCCGGGACAGATAGATATGGCTACACCTTC.

The chain recombines TRBV6-1 with TRBJ2-4, with 14 bases identical to TRBD2. The germline gives CDR1 MNHNS, CDR2 SASEGT. With 3 bases clipped from V and 3 bases from J, the junction kept 1 base outside the gene matches. This CDR3 is built from 16 residues. The DNA of the CDR3 is TGTGCCAGCAGTGAGACTAGCGGGGGGGTCAAAAACATTCAGTACTTC. This sequence encodes CASSETSGGVKNIQYF.

The chain recombines TRBV4-1 with TRBJ2-7; 12 bases match TRBD2. CDR1 and CDR2 from the germline V gene are MGHRA and YSYEKL. J gave up 0 bases and V 1 base, and 16 bases lay outside the gene matches. This CDR3 contains 21 residues. The CDR3 nucleotides read TGCGCCAGCAGCCAAGTTCCGCTAGGACTAGCGGGGATGCCGAGCTCCTACGAGCAGTACTTC. Protein: CASSQVPLGLAGMPSSYEQYF.

The V gene is TRBV4-2, the J gene TRBJ2-7, with D possibly matching TRBD1 (7 bases). Trimming removed 4 bases at V and 2 bases at J, with 21 bases between. The CDR3 is made up of 17 amino acids. The V gene's germline CDR1 is LGHNA and CDR2 YNFKEQ. The CDR3 spells CASSPSSPQGGPYEQYF. In DNA, the CDR3 is TGTGCCAGCAGCCCATCCTCCCCCCAGGGGGGCCCCTACGAGCAGTACTTC.

V and J are TRBV15 and TRBJ2-5, with 7 bases identical to TRBD2. The germline CDR1 and CDR2 sequences are LNHNV and YYDKDF (reference sequence). CDR3 length: 15 amino acids. V lost 1 base to trimming and J lost 2 bases; unmatched junction nucleotides: 4. The CDR3 loop is CATSRGGTTQETQYF. The CDR3 DNA sequence: TGTGCCACCAGCAGAGGGGGGACTACGCAAGAGACCCAGTACTTC.

The chain recombines TRBV5-4 with TRBJ2-2, with no clear D. The CDR3 consists of 12 residues. The germline V gene has CDR1 SGHNT and CDR2 YYREEE (reference sequence). V lost 0 bases and J lost 15, with 12 bases in between. For the CDR3, the DNA is TGTGCCAGCAGCTTGGGGCAGGCAATGGTGTTTTTT. It codes for CASSLGQAMVFF.

This chain links TRBV19 with TRBJ1-3; TRBD1 is a possible D gene (6 bases). The CDR3 is made up of 17 amino acids. The germline gives CDR1 LNHDA, CDR2 SQIVND (reference sequence). The germline V and J ends were trimmed by 4 bases and 1 base, with 17 bases remaining between them. The CDR3 sequence: CASSTSRTGHSGNTIYF. DNA of the CDR3: TGTGCCAGTAGTACCTCCCGAACAGGGCATTCTGGAAACACCATATATTTT.

V and J are TRBV10-3 and TRBJ1-1; D gene ambiguous. The length of the CDR3 is 15 residues. V was trimmed by 4 bases and J by 1 base, leaving 13 bases between them. Germline V gives CDR1 ENHRY, CDR2 SYGVKD. The CDR3 DNA reads TGTGCCATCAGTGGGTCCACAGACAAGAACACTGAAGCTTTCTTT. Protein product: CAISGSTDKNTEAFF.

This clone appeared once. J is TRBJ2-3 and V is TRBV5-6, with 14 bases matching TRBD2. CDR3 length: 17 residues. J gave up 4 bases and V 4 bases, and 8 bases lay outside the gene matches. The germline V gene has CDR1 SGHDT and CDR2 YYEEEE. As DNA, the CDR3 is TGTGCCAGCAGCCTCCCGGGACTAGCGGGGGCAGCAGATACGCAGTATTTT. Residues: CASSLPGLAGAADTQYF.